This T cell receptor (beta chain) was sequenced for a study of monozygotic twins with inflammatory bowel disease. The CDR3 length is 17 residues. CDR1 and CDR2 from the germline V gene are SGHRS and YFSETQ. No DNA is given; TCRdb re-called the 5' RACE reads and lists each CDR3 protein once. Recorded for this sample: approximately 40,000 distinct CDR3 sequences. Whole blood served as the source of total RNA, and no T cell sorting took place. The rearrangement links TRBV5-1 to TRBJ1-2; TCRdb picks TRBD1, but there is no DNA to check that call. Sequencing used blood. The receptor was derived from a human donor with ulcerative colitis or Crohn's disease, or a healthy co-twin of an affected twin (not recorded which). CDR3 in amino acids: CASSLDGQGTGGSGYTF.